This T cell receptor beta chain stems from a study of CD4 T cells in relation to SARS-CoV-2 and coronaviruses. Study-level information: Controls used an HIV-1 Nef peptide pool or no peptide.

The CDR3 is 15 amino acids. Germline V gene data show CDR1 as KGHSH and CDR2 as LQKENI. Trimming pared 2 bases from V and 3 bases from J, leaving 13 bases between. In the case of this clone: Antigen unknown.

Unexposed donor CD4+ T cells date from about 2011-2018, before the COVID-19 pandemic. After approximately 10 days of culture, CD4+ T cells were isolated. Cells permitting, SARS-CoV-2 S/N and four cold-coronavirus spikes were tested on unexposed-donor CD4+ T cells. The method was immunoSEQ multiplex PCR; TCRdb's version includes in-frame clones alone and lacks a portion of them. The profile shows tens of thousands of clones, 60% to 85% of them singletons. The chain is built from TRBV18 and TRBJ1-1; TRBD1 is a possible D gene (5 bases). The sequence came from a human donor in good health. Sequenced: CD4+ T cells from PBMCs, cultured in vitro. DNA of the CDR3: TGTGCCAGCTCACCAAGCGCGGGGGTGGACACTGAAGCTTTCTTT. Encoded protein: CASSPSAGVDTEAFF. The full variable domain, rest sourced from reference TRBV18 and TRBJ1-1, is NAGVMQNPRHLVRRRGQEARLRCSPMKGHSHVYWYRQLPEEGLKFMVYLQKENIIDESGMPKERFSAEFPKEGPSILRIQQVVRGDSAAYFCASSPSAGVDTEAFFGQGTRLTVV.